A selection of T cell receptor beta chains follows, all from one sample in a study of T cell repertoires in cytomegalovirus infection. One entry per CDR3 protein, called by TCRdb with MiXCR from the reads. The sample consists of hundreds of thousands of distinct CDR3 sequences, about 8.8% of them appearing once. The sample taken for sequencing was PBMCs. The receptors come from a human donor in good health (CMV status not recorded). Some clones in this sample may be carry-over from other donors' samples. CDR3s include the opening cysteine and the closing phenylalanine or tryptophan. The order of the fields is clone size, D gene, V gene, J gene, CDR3 protein, CDR3 DNA. The D gene is left open where the match is weak. Clone size is given for some rows only: seen once, a few or many times, or a class if the clone is expanded.

size: many
D: .
V: TRBV7-2
J: TRBJ1-3
CDR3: CASSPSQGSGNTIYF
DNA: TGTGCCAGCAGCCCAAGCCAGGGGTCTGGAAACACCATATATTTT

size: .
D: TRBD2
V: TRBV6-2/TRBV6-3
J: TRBJ2-5
CDR3: CASRIAGGHQETQYF
DNA: TGTGCCAGCAGAATAGCGGGGGGGCATCAGGAGACCCAGTACTTC

size: many
D: .
V: TRBV7-2
J: TRBJ1-5
CDR3: CASSSGTPNQPQHF
DNA: TGTGCCAGCAGCTCCGGGACACCAAATCAGCCCCAGCATTTT

size: many
D: TRBD2
V: TRBV5-1
J: TRBJ2-1
CDR3: CASSWRGGQNEQFF
DNA: TGCGCCAGCAGCTGGCGGGGGGGCCAGAATGAGCAGTTCTTC

size: .
D: TRBD1
V: TRBV14
J: TRBJ1-5
CDR3: CASSQERLTGVDNQPQHF
DNA: TGTGCCAGCAGCCAAGAAAGACTGACAGGGGTAGACAATCAGCCCCAGCATTTT

size: .
D: .
V: TRBV20-1
J: TRBJ1-6
CDR3: CSAASEVSSNSPLHF
DNA: TGCAGTGCCGCCTCAGAGGTATCTTCGAATTCACCCCTCCACTTT

size: many
D: .
V: TRBV6-2/TRBV6-3
J: TRBJ2-1
CDR3: CASSPLGVNEQFF
DNA: TGTGCCAGCTCCCCCCTAGGAGTGAATGAGCAGTTCTTC

size: many
D: TRBD1
V: TRBV5-1
J: TRBJ2-1
CDR3: CASSSQGNEQFF
DNA: TGTGCCAGCAGTTCACAGGGGAATGAGCAGTTCTTC

size: many
D: .
V: TRBV20-1
J: TRBJ1-4
CDR3: CSARDRSKGNLNEKLFF
DNA: TGCAGTGCTAGAGATCGGAGCAAGGGGAACCTTAATGAAAAACTGTTTTTT

size: many
D: .
V: TRBV7-9
J: TRBJ1-1
CDR3: CASSDLAWAFF
DNA: TGTGCCAGCAGCGACCTAGCTTGGGCTTTCTTT

size: .
D: TRBD2
V: TRBV10-2
J: TRBJ2-3
CDR3: CASSPRLAGAGDTQYF
DNA: TGCGCCAGCAGTCCCCGGCTAGCGGGGGCAGGGGATACGCAGTATTTT

size: many
D: TRBD1
V: TRBV7-8
J: TRBJ2-2
CDR3: CASSLVGARDRGEHRKLFF
DNA: TGTGCCAGCAGCTTAGTGGGGGCCCGGGACAGGGGGGAACACCGGAAGCTGTTTTTT

size: few
D: .
V: TRBV28
J: TRBJ1-5
CDR3: CASTQKGPPRRPQHF
DNA: TGTGCCAGCACCCAAAAGGGCCCCCCCCGGAGGCCCCAGCATTTT